This entry lists 17 T cell receptor beta chains sequenced from one sample in a study of cytomegalovirus exposure and HLA in healthy donors. The primer mix had 60 Vbeta and 13 Jbeta primers. Data came from immunoSEQ multiplex PCR; TCRdb stores just in-frame clones and leaves some out. The sample has about 150,000 clones; about three quarters are singletons. Sequencing used PBMCs. These receptors all stem from a middle-aged woman in good health and CMV-seronegative.

This chain uses TRBV2 with TRBJ1-5; D is undetermined. Germline values: CDR1 SNHLY, CDR2 FYNNEI. This CDR3 contains 12 residues. With 5 bases removed from V and 7 bases from J, the gap between germline ends came to 9 bases. The CDR3 region has the DNA TGTGCCAGCAGTTTGGGAGGCCAGCCCCAGCATTTT. This encodes CASSLGGQPQHF.

The table lists this clone with a few counts. The chain is built from TRBV5-8 and TRBJ1-1; D might be TRBD1 (6 bases). Looked up from germline, CDR1 is SGHTS and CDR2 is YDEGEE. The CDR3 consists of 13 residues. V lost 5 bases, J lost 1 base, and 9 bases lay in between. CDR3 protein: CASREGQNTEAFF. CDR3 DNA: TGTGCCAGCAGAGAGGGACAGAACACTGAAGCTTTCTTT.

The chain joins TRBV7-9 to TRBJ2-5, with 9 bases matching TRBD1. The CDR3 length is 14 residues. Germline V gene lookup returns CDR1 SEHNR and CDR2 FQNEAQ (reference sequence). V shed 8 bases, J shed 5 bases, and the junction held 9 bases outside the gene matches. The CDR3 DNA sequence: TGTGCCAGCGGATACAGGGGGCGCGAGGAGACCCAGTACTTC. It codes for CASGYRGREETQYF.

The chain has TRBV28 and TRBJ2-5; perhaps TRBD2 as D (5 bases). The length of the CDR3 is 12 residues. Germline loops: CDR1 MDHEN, CDR2 SYDVKM. Trimming left V 8 bases short and J 2 bases short, with 9 bases between. The CDR3 coding sequence is TGTGCCAGCGGCGGCGGGCAAGAGACCCAGTACTTC. It codes for CASGGGQETQYF.

This sequence joins TRBV7-9 and TRBJ2-7; D perhaps matches TRBD2 (5 bases). This CDR3 is built from 14 residues. The V gene's germline CDR1 is SEHNR and CDR2 FQNEAQ (reference sequence). Trimming pared 5 bases from V and 5 bases from J, leaving 16 bases between. The DNA of the CDR3 is TGTGCCAGCAGCGGACGAGGGTTCATCGACGAGCAGTACTTC. Encoded protein: CASSGRGFIDEQYF.

The V and J genes are TRBV5-1 and TRBJ1-1, with D possibly matching TRBD1 (5 bases). V lost 2 bases and J lost 0, with 11 bases in between. This CDR3 is built from 15 residues. Germline lookup yields CDR1 SGHRS and CDR2 YFSETQ. CDR3 amino acids: CASSLDSIMNTEAFF. The CDR3 DNA follows: TGCGCCAGCAGCTTAGACAGCATCATGAACACTGAAGCTTTCTTT.

J is TRBJ1-6 and V is TRBV5-1, with a weak D call TRBD1 (5 bases). CDR1 and CDR2 (germline): SGHRS, YFSETQ. V was shortened by 0 bases and J by 8 bases, with 12 bases between the two germline ends. The CDR3 loop spans 15 amino acids. This CDR3 reads CASSLGLTGDSPLHF. The CDR3 region has the DNA TGCGCCAGCAGCTTGGGCCTAACGGGGGATTCACCCCTCCACTTT.

The V gene is TRBV10-3, the J gene TRBJ2-2; 8 nucleotides line up with TRBD1. CDR3 length: 14 amino acids. The ends lost 10 bases at V and 1 base at J; junction bases unmatched: 5. Germline V lookup: CDR1 ENHRY, CDR2 SYGVKD. In DNA form, the CDR3 reads TGTGCCAGCCTAGGGACAGGGAACACCGGGGAGCTGTTTTTT. It specifies CASLGTGNTGELFF.

This sequence joins TRBV7-9 and TRBJ2-7; 11 bases agree with TRBD2. V was pared by 5 bases and J by 3 bases, with 6 bases of the junction left unmatched. The germline V gene has CDR1 SEHNR and CDR2 FQNEAQ (reference sequence). CDR3 size: 15 residues. CDR3 sequence: CASSLRLAGYYEQYF. In nucleotides, the CDR3 is TGTGCCAGCAGCCTTCGACTAGCGGGGTACTACGAGCAGTACTTC.

The rearrangement uses TRBV6-5 and TRBJ2-7, with a weak D call TRBD2 (5 bases). This CDR3 has 14 amino acids. The V gene's germline CDR1 is MNHEY and CDR2 SVGAGI. With 6 bases removed from V and 3 bases from J, the gap between germline ends came to 15 bases. CDR3 nucleotide sequence: TGTGCCAGCAGAGTAGCGACGGGTTTCTACGAGCAGTACTTC. This translates into CASRVATGFYEQYF.

The chain employs TRBV7-9 and TRBJ1-2; no definite D call. The V end was cut by 1 base, the J end by 8 bases, with 11 bases between. There are 13 residues in the CDR3. CDR1 and CDR2 (germline): SEHNR, FQNEAQ (reference sequence). For the CDR3, the DNA is TGTGCCAGCAGCTTAGGCCAGATGGAGGGCTACACCTTC. This sequence encodes CASSLGQMEGYTF.

V usage is TRBV7-6 and J usage is TRBJ2-5; TRBD2 matches at 11 bases. The CDR3 has 14 amino acids. Germline trimming cut 5 bases from V and 1 base from J; bases unmatched to any gene: 0. Germline-derived CDR1 and CDR2 are SGHVS and FNYEAQ. As DNA, the CDR3 is TGTGCCAGCAGCACTAGCGGGGGCCAAGAGACCCAGTACTTC. It specifies CASSTSGGQETQYF.

This chain uses TRBV11-3 with TRBJ2-3; a weak D match, TRBD1 (6 bases). The V end was cut by 7 bases, the J end by 3 bases, with 11 bases between. The V gene's germline CDR1 is SGHNT and CDR2 YENEEA. The CDR3 runs to 13 residues. This CDR3 reads CASNRETTDTQYF. As DNA, the CDR3 is TGTGCCAGCAACAGGGAGACAACAGATACGCAGTATTTT.

V usage is TRBV6-6 and J usage is TRBJ1-1; D gene uncertain. Germline V gene data show CDR1 as MNHNY and CDR2 as SVGAGI (reference sequence). Trimming pared 2 bases from V and 2 bases from J, leaving 12 bases between. CDR3 length: 15 amino acids. In DNA, the CDR3 is TGTGCCAGCAGTTACAATGCCCAACTAAACACTGAAGCTTTCTTT. It yields the protein CASSYNAQLNTEAFF.

The genes are TRBV7-9 and TRBJ1-5; a possible D gene is TRBD1 (6 bases). The CDR3 is 13 amino acids. CDR1 is SEHNR, CDR2 FQNEAQ, per germline (reference sequence). Trimming stripped 6 bases from V and 7 bases from J, with 13 bases between. In DNA, the CDR3 is TGTGCCAGCAGTCCACAGGGAGAGCAGCCCCAGCATTTT. Translated: CASSPQGEQPQHF.

The chain uses TRBV30 and TRBJ2-7, with 11 bases identical to TRBD2. The J segment lost 4 bases and the V segment lost 3 bases, leaving 14 bases of the junction unmatched. The germline gives CDR1 GTSNPN, CDR2 SVGIG (reference sequence). This CDR3 comprises 17 residues. The CDR3 bases are TGTGCCTGGAGGGGCCTAGCGGGAGGATATTCAGAATACGAGCAGTACTTC. This encodes CAWRGLAGGYSEYEQYF.

V usage is TRBV13 and J usage is TRBJ2-7; D is undetermined. V dropped 2 bases and J dropped 4 bases, with 9 bases sitting between them. The CDR3 runs 13 residues. Per the germline V gene, CDR1 is PRHDT and CDR2 is FYEKMQ (reference sequence). CDR3 sequence (DNA): TGTGCCAGCAGCTTAAGGCAGGAATACGAGCAGTACTTC. Protein: CASSLRQEYEQYF. Full variable domain (missing parts from reference TRBV13 and TRBJ2-7): AAGVIQSPRHLIKEKRETATLKCYPIPRHDTVYWYQQGPGQDPQFLISFYEKMQSDKGSIPDRFSAQQFSDYHSELNMSSLELGDSALYFCASSLRQEYEQYFGPGTRLTVT.